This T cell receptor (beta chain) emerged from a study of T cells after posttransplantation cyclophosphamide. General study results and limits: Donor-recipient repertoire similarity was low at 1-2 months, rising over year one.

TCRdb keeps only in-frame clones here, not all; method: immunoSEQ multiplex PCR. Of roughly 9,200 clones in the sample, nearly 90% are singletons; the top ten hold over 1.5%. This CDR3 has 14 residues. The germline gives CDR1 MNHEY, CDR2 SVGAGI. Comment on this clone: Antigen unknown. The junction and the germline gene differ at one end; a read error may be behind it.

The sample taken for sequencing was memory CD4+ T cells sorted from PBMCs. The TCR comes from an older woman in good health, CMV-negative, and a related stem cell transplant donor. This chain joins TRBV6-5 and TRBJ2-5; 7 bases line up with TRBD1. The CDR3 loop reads CASRATGVQGTQYF. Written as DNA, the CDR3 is TGTGCCAGCAGGGCTACAGGGGTTCAAGGGACCCAGTACTTC.